The clone carrying this T cell receptor beta chain was picked up many times. Germline V gives CDR1 SQVTM, CDR2 ANQGSEA. The CDR3 runs to 13 residues. Trimming cost V 5 bases and J 6 bases; bases outside gene matches: 7. This sample is part of a study of T-cell reconstitution after alpha-beta-depleted transplantation in children. Unique molecular identifiers were incorporated when the TCRbeta library was constructed. MiXCR, run by TCRdb on the PCR reads, gives a single entry per CDR3 protein. The table includes 600,000 to 700,000 distinct CDR3 sequences, roughly 17% detected once. V gene TRBV29-1 combines with J gene TRBJ1-2, with 9 bases aligning to TRBD1. This clonotype was obtained from a human donor who donated a stem cell graft to a child with acute myeloid leukemia. The input for sequencing was PBMCs from the stem cell graft donor, taken from the stem cell graft. Written as DNA, the CDR3 is TGCAGCGTTCCGGGACAGGGAGTGGATGGCTACACCTTC. Its protein product is CSVPGQGVDGYTF.